What follows are 23 T cell receptor beta chains derived from one specimen sequenced in a study of shared clonotypes between healthy human individuals. Clones were sequenced by immunoSEQ multiplex PCR, and TCRdb holds only the in-frame ones, with some missing. The repertoire has roughly 490,000 clones, 76% of them found once; the top ten carry around 13%. Input material: PBMCs. These receptors were taken from a woman between 40 and 50 years old in good health. Some clones in this sample may be carry-over from other donors' samples.

This clone was seen a handful of times. This chain's CDR3 is CSVDRAGVYTEAFF. The CDR3 nucleotides read TGCAGCGTTGATCGGGCCGGGGTTTATACTGAAGCTTTCTTT. The chain employs TRBV29-1 and TRBJ1-1; D unresolved. Trimming removed 3 bases at V and 5 bases at J, with 16 bases between. Germline CDR1 SQVTM, CDR2 ANQGSEA. The CDR3 consists of 14 residues.

The chain joins TRBV19 to TRBJ2-3; D perhaps matches TRBD2 (6 bases). Per germline, CDR1 LNHDA and CDR2 SQIVND (reference sequence). Trimming pared 4 bases from V and 6 bases from J, leaving 8 bases between. This CDR3 is built from 12 residues. In DNA, the CDR3 is TGTGCCAGTAGTACGCGGGATGATACGCAGTATTTT. It specifies CASSTRDDTQYF.

J is TRBJ2-5 and V is TRBV5-8; D is unclear. CDR1 and CDR2 from the germline V gene are SGHTS and YDEGEE. The CDR3 length is 13 residues. The germline V and J ends were trimmed by 3 bases and 5 bases, with 11 bases remaining between them. CDR3 in amino acids: CASSSRAVETQYF. CDR3 in DNA: TGTGCCAGCAGCTCGCGTGCAGTTGAGACCCAGTACTTC.

The rearrangement uses TRBV27 and TRBJ2-2; D is perhaps TRBD1 (5 bases). V lost 4 bases and J lost 5, with 17 bases in between. This CDR3 contains 16 residues. Per germline, CDR1 MNHEY and CDR2 SMNVEV (reference sequence). CDR3 nucleotides: TGTGCCAGCAGTTACAGGTCGCTGAGTGGGACCGGGGAGCTGTTTTTT. The encoded protein is CASSYRSLSGTGELFF.

This chain connects TRBV5-1 to TRBJ2-2; TRBD2 matches at 8 bases. The CDR3 is 15 amino acids. The germline CDR1 and CDR2 sequences are SGHRS and YFSETQ. The trim removed 2 bases at V and 0 bases at J, leaving 0 bases unmatched. The CDR3 DNA is TGCGCCAGCAGCTTTAGCGGGACGAACACCGGGGAGCTGTTTTTT. As protein: CASSFSGTNTGELFF.

This chain uses TRBV11-3 with TRBJ2-3, with D perhaps matching TRBD1 (5 bases). The length of the CDR3 is 15 residues. Trimming left V 2 bases short and J 0 bases short, with 9 bases between. CDR1 and CDR2 (germline): SGHNT, YENEEA. The CDR3 loop reads CASSLQGSSTDTQYF. The CDR3 DNA reads TGTGCCAGCAGCTTACAGGGTAGTAGCACAGATACGCAGTATTTT.

The genes are TRBV7-2 and TRBJ1-3; a weak D match, TRBD1 (5 bases). The CDR3 runs to 15 residues. CDR1 is SGHTA and CDR2 is FQGNSA in the germline V gene. Trimming pared 5 bases from V and 3 bases from J, leaving 14 bases between. CDR3 bases: TGTGCCAGCAGCCCTGGCGGGGCACTTGGAAACACCATATATTTT. As protein: CASSPGGALGNTIYF.

V usage is TRBV11-2 and J usage is TRBJ2-4; D not certain. The CDR3 has 14 amino acids. Trimming shortened V by 1 base and J by 0 bases, and 4 bases separated the two germline ends. Germline V gene lookup returns CDR1 SGHAT and CDR2 FQNNGV. CDR3: CASSLAGAKNIQYF. The CDR3 DNA is TGTGCCAGCAGCTTAGCGGGAGCCAAAAACATTCAGTACTTC.

The rearrangement uses TRBV30 and TRBJ2-5; unclear D gene. Trimming pared 0 bases from V and 6 bases from J, leaving 23 bases between. The CDR3 loop spans 17 amino acids. Germline V lookup: CDR1 GTSNPN, CDR2 SVGIG (reference sequence). CDR3 bases: TGTGCCTGGAGTGTACGGATAGGGAACATGATTTTGAAGACCCAGTACTTC. This encodes CAWSVRIGNMILKTQYF.

CDR3 loop: CASSRGDRGNEQFF. The CDR3 region has the DNA TGTGCCAGCAGCCGTGGGGACAGGGGTAATGAGCAGTTCTTC. The rearrangement uses TRBV6-5 and TRBJ2-1, with TRBD1 identical over 10 bases. The V segment lost 6 bases and the J segment 7 bases; nucleotides outside the gene matches: 6. The length of the CDR3 is 14 residues. Germline V lookup: CDR1 MNHEY, CDR2 SVGAGI.

The CDR3 reads CASSLTLAASTDTQYF. DNA for the CDR3: TGTGCCAGCAGCTTAACGTTAGCGGCTAGCACAGATACGCAGTATTTT. This chain uses TRBV7-3 with TRBJ2-3, with a weak D call TRBD2 (6 bases). From germline, CDR1 is SGHTA and CDR2 FQGTGA. The length of the CDR3 is 16 residues. V was cut by 0 bases and J by 0 bases, with 10 bases left in between.

The chain uses TRBV27 and TRBJ2-7, with 9 bases identical to TRBD1. Germline CDR1 MNHEY, CDR2 SMNVEV (reference sequence). The CDR3 spans 17 residues. The trim removed 10 bases at V and 0 bases at J, leaving 16 bases unmatched. CDR3 residues: CATYVGPPGQGSYEQYF. The CDR3 coding sequence is TGTGCCACTTACGTTGGCCCCCCGGGACAGGGCTCCTACGAGCAGTACTTC.

The rearrangement links TRBV28 to TRBJ1-5; no clear D gene. CDR3 length: 13 residues. Germline assignment: CDR1 MDHEN and CDR2 SYDVKM. Trimming removed 6 bases at V and 6 bases at J, with 12 bases between. The CDR3 nucleotides read TGTGCCAGCAGGCCCACCAGGCGTCAGCCCCAGCATTTT. Its translation is CASRPTRRQPQHF.

The chain joins TRBV11-3 to TRBJ1-2; a weak D match, TRBD1 (5 bases). Germline V lookup: CDR1 SGHNT, CDR2 YENEEA. This CDR3 contains 14 residues. V dropped 0 bases and J dropped 7 bases, with 12 bases sitting between them. Here the CDR3 reads CASSLDQTGAGYTF. DNA for the CDR3: TGTGCCAGCAGCTTAGATCAAACAGGTGCTGGCTACACCTTC.

V is TRBV18 and J is TRBJ2-5, with D possibly called TRBD1 or TRBD2 (6 bases each). CDR3 size: 12 residues. Deletions cut 4 bases from V and 5 bases from J, with 8 bases between. CDR1 is KGHSH and CDR2 is LQKENI in the germline V gene. The CDR3 sequence: CASSQGGETQYF. The CDR3 bases are TGTGCCAGCTCACAGGGGGGCGAGACCCAGTACTTC.

The chain combines TRBV5-1 with TRBJ1-4; D is uncertain. Germline CDR1 is SGHRS and CDR2 is YFSETQ. Trimming took off 0 bases at V and 2 bases at J, with 8 bases between the two ends. CDR3 size: 15 residues. The CDR3 is CASSLGRVTNEKLFF. The CDR3 nucleotides are TGCGCCAGCAGCTTGGGGAGGGTTACTAATGAAAAACTGTTTTTT.

The sample holds a few counts of this clone. V and J are TRBV7-8 and TRBJ2-3, with a weak D call TRBD2 (6 bases). CDR1 SGHVS and CDR2 FQNEAQ come from the germline V gene. This CDR3 has 13 amino acids. V lost 5 bases, J lost 12 bases, and 18 bases lay in between. The CDR3 region has the DNA TGTGCCAGCAGCCCCAGGCAAGGACTAAATCAGTATTTT. As protein: CASSPRQGLNQYF. Variable domain in full (rest from reference TRBV7-8 and TRBJ2-3): GAGVSQSPRYKVAKRGQDVALRCDPISGHVSLFWYQQALGQGPEFLTYFQNEAQLDKSGLPSDRFFAERPEGSVSTLKIQRTQQEDSAVYLCASSPRQGLNQYFGPGTRLTVL.

The chain uses TRBV14 and TRBJ2-3, with 12 bases matching TRBD1. The J segment lost 3 bases and the V segment lost 4 bases, leaving 8 bases of the junction unmatched. This CDR3 region has 17 residues. Germline lookup yields CDR1 SGHDN and CDR2 FVKESK. CDR3 DNA: TGTGCCAGCAGCCGCGGGGACAGGGGGCGAGCTACAGATACGCAGTATTTT. It encodes CASSRGDRGRATDTQYF.

In this sample, this clone turned up once. This chain uses TRBV29-1 with TRBJ2-5; possible D gene TRBD1, 6 bases. Trimming removed 3 bases from V and 4 bases from J, with 18 bases in between. Germline CDR1 SQVTM, CDR2 ANQGSEA. The CDR3 has 15 residues. This chain's CDR3 is CSVEPIARGTETQYF. CDR3 nucleotide sequence: TGCAGCGTTGAGCCGATCGCCAGGGGAACAGAGACCCAGTACTTC.

This clone has just one count. The chain joins TRBV7-2 to TRBJ2-3; 7 nucleotides agree with TRBD2. Germline CDR1 reads SGHTA; CDR2 reads FQGNSA. CDR3 length equals 14 residues. With 2 bases clipped from V and 6 bases from J, the junction kept 5 bases outside the gene matches. CDR3 amino acids: CASSLSLAADTQYF. The CDR3 DNA sequence: TGTGCCAGCAGCTTATCCCTAGCGGCGGATACGCAGTATTTT.

In its sample, this clone was seen a few times. The CDR3 region has the DNA TGTGCCAGCAGCTTAGGGACGGTCTACGAGCAGTACTTC. It encodes CASSLGTVYEQYF. The rearrangement joins TRBV7-6 to TRBJ2-7; D is unresolved. The CDR3 is made up of 13 amino acids. Germline values: CDR1 SGHVS, CDR2 FNYEAQ. V was shortened by 1 base and J by 3 bases, with 7 bases between the two germline ends.

This chain links TRBV4-3 with TRBJ1-1; no firm D call. Trimming cost V 0 bases and J 0 bases, with 8 bases left between them. Germline V CDR1 and CDR2: LGHNA, YSLEER. The CDR3 totals 15 residues. Written as DNA, the CDR3 is TGCGCCAGCAGCCAAGATCAGCACATGAACACTGAAGCTTTCTTT. Its protein product is CASSQDQHMNTEAFF.

This chain uses TRBV12-5 with TRBJ1-2, with D hard to call. The V end lost 0 bases, the J end lost 7 bases, and 18 bases lay between the germline ends. CDR3 length: 16 residues. CDR1 and CDR2 (germline): LGHNT, FRNRAP. The CDR3, as DNA: TGTGCTAGTGGTTTGGTAACCGGGTTAGGAGCCGCTGGCTACACCTTC. Encoded protein: CASGLVTGLGAAGYTF.